The TCR beta chain under discussion was sequenced for a study of response to subunit inactivated influenza vaccine. With V trimmed by 0 bases and J by 2 bases, 9 bases remained unmatched. Germline V lookup: CDR1 SGHAT, CDR2 FQNNGV. This CDR3 region has 17 residues. This clonotype was counted at least ten times. Its matching antigen is unknown. Study findings and constraints: It was suggested by the authors that few new T cells are recruited by each seasonal influenza vaccination.

TCRdb reprocessed the RT-PCR reads with MiXCR, giving one entry per CDR3 protein. The table lists around 580,000 distinct CDR3 sequences, approximately 12% of them singletons. Here the sequenced sample was PBMCs from blood, taken on the day of vaccination. The V call is TRBV11-2, the J call TRBJ2-7; 8 nucleotides line up with TRBD1. This receptor was taken from a man between 50 and 59 years old who received an inactivated influenza vaccine. The CDR3 protein is CASSLEGTGVTTYEQYF. DNA for the CDR3: TGTGCCAGCAGCTTAGAGGGGACAGGCGTAACCACCTACGAGCAGTACTTC.